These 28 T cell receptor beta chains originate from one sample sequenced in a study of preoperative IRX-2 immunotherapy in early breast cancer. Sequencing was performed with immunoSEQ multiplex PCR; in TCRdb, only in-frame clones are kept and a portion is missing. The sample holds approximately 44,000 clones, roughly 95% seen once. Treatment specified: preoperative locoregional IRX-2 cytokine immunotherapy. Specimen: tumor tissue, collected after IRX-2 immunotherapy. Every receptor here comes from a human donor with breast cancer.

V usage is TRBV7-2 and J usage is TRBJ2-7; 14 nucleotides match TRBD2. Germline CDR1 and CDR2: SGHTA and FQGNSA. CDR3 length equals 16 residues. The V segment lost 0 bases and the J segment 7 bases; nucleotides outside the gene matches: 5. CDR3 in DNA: TGTGCCAGCAGCTTAGCCAGGACTAGCGGGGGGTTTGAGCAGTACTTC. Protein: CASSLARTSGGFEQYF.

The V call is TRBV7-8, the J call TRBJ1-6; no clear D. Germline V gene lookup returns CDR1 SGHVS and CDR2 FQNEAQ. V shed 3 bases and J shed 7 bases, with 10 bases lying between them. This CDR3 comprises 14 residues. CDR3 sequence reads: CASSLKRVNSPLHF. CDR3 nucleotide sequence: TGTGCCAGCAGCTTGAAGAGGGTAAATTCACCCCTCCACTTT.

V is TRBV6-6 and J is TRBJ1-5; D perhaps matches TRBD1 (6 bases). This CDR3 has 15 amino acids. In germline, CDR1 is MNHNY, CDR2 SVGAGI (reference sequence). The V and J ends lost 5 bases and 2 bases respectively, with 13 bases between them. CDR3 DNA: TGTGCCAGCAGTGCCAGGGGCAGTGGCAATCAGCCCCAGCATTTT. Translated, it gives CASSARGSGNQPQHF.

In nucleotides, the CDR3 is TGTGCCAGCAGCCCCCGGTCAGGGACCCACGAGCAGTACTTC. Protein: CASSPRSGTHEQYF. The V call is TRBV9, the J call TRBJ2-7; D tentatively reads TRBD1 or TRBD2 (5 bases each). The CDR3 extends over 14 amino acids. The germline V gene encodes CDR1 SGDLS and CDR2 YYNGEE. Trimming removed 4 bases at V and 5 bases at J, with 16 bases between.

The CDR3: CASSLLNRGLGSPLHF. CDR3 sequence (DNA): TGTGCCAGCAGTTTATTGAACAGGGGATTGGGTTCACCCCTCCACTTT. This chain connects TRBV28 to TRBJ1-6, with TRBD1 identical over 7 bases. This CDR3 has 16 residues. V dropped 1 base and J dropped 9; count of bases not matched to a gene: 9. Looked up from germline, CDR1 is MDHEN and CDR2 is SYDVKM.

CDR3 protein: CASSMGGEGTEAFF. In nucleotides, the CDR3 is TGTGCCAGTAGTATGGGGGGCGAGGGCACTGAAGCTTTCTTT. V is TRBV19 and J is TRBJ1-1; D might be TRBD1 (6 bases). The CDR3 has 14 residues. CDR1 and CDR2 (germline): LNHDA, SQIVND (reference sequence). The V end lost 3 bases, the J end lost 4 bases, and 12 bases lay between the germline ends.

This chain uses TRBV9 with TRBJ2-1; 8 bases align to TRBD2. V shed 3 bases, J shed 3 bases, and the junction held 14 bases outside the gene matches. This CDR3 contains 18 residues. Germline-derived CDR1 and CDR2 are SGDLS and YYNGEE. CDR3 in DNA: TGTGCCAGCAGCGAAAAGATGGTGTTAGCGGGGAACTACAATGAGCAGTTCTTC. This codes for CASSEKMVLAGNYNEQFF.

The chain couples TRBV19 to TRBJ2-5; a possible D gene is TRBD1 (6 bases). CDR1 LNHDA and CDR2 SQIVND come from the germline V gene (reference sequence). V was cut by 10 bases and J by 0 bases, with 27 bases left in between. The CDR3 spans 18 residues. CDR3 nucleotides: TGTGCCACCCACCCCGGGCCTCTCACGGACAGCTACCAAGAGACCCAGTACTTC. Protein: CATHPGPLTDSYQETQYF.

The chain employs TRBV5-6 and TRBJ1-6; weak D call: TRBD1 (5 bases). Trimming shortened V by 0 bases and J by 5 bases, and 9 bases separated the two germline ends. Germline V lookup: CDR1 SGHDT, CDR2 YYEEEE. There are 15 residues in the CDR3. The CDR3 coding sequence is TGTGCCAGCAGCTTGGAGGCAGGGAATAATTCACCCCTCCACTTT. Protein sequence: CASSLEAGNNSPLHF.

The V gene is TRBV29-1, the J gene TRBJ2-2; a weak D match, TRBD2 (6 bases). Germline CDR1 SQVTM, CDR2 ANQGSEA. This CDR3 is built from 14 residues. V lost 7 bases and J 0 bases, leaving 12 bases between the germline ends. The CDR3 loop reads CSANRGTNTGELFF. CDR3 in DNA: TGCAGCGCCAATCGGGGGACGAACACCGGGGAGCTGTTTTTT.

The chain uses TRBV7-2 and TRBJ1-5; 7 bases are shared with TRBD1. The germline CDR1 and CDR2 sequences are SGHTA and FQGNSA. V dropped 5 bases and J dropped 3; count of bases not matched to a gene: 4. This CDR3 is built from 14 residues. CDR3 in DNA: TGTGCCAGCAGCCCCGACAGGGCCAATCAGCCCCAGCATTTT. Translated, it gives CASSPDRANQPQHF.

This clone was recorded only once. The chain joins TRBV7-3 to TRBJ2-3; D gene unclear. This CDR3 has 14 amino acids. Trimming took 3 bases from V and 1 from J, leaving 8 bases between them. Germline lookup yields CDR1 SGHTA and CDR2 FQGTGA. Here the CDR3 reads CASSFSLGTDTQYF. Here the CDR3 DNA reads TGTGCCAGCAGCTTTTCCCTAGGCACAGATACGCAGTATTTT.

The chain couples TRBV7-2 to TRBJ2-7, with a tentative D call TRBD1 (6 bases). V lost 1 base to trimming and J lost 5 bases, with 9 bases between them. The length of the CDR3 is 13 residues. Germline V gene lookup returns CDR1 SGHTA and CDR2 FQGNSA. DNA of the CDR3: TGTGCCAGCAGCTTAGTGGGGGCTGACGAGCAGTACTTC. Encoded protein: CASSLVGADEQYF. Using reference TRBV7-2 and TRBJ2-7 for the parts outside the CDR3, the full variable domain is GAGVSQSPSNKVTEKGKDVELRCDPISGHTALYWYRQSLGQGLEFLIYFQGNSAPDKSGLPSDRFSAERTGGSVSTLTIQRTQQEDSAVYLCASSLVGADEQYFGPGTRLTVT.

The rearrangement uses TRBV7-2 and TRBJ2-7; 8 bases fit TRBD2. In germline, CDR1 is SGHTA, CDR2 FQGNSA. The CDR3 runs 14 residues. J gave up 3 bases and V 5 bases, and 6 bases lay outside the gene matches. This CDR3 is CASSPTSAIYEQYF. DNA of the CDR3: TGTGCCAGCAGCCCGACTAGCGCAATCTACGAGCAGTACTTC.

CDR3 in amino acids: CAAWASGGAETQYF. As DNA, the CDR3 is TGTGCCGCCTGGGCTAGCGGGGGGGCAGAGACCCAGTACTTC. This sequence joins TRBV6-6 and TRBJ2-5, with 12 positions matching TRBD2. Germline CDR1 is MNHNY and CDR2 is SVGAGI (reference sequence). V shed 11 bases, J shed 4 bases, and the junction held 8 bases outside the gene matches. This CDR3 region has 14 residues.

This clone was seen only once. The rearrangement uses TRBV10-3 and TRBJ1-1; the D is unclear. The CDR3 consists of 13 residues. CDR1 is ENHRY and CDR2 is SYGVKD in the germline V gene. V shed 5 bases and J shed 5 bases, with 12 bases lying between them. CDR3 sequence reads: CAISSRLLTEAFF. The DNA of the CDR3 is TGTGCCATCAGTAGTAGGCTGTTAACTGAAGCTTTCTTT.

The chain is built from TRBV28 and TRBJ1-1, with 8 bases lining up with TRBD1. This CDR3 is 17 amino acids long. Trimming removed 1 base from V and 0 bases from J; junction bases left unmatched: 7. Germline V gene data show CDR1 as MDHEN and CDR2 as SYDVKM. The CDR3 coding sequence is TGTGCCAGCAGTTTATTGCTGCAGGGGGCCGTGAACACTGAAGCTTTCTTT. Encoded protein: CASSLLLQGAVNTEAFF.

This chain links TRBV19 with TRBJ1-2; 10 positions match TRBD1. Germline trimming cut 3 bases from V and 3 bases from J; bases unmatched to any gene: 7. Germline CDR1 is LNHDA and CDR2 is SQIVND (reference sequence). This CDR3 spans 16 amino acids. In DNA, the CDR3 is TGTGCCAGTAGTATTTTTTCCGGGACAGGGGACTATGGCTACACCTTC. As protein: CASSIFSGTGDYGYTF.

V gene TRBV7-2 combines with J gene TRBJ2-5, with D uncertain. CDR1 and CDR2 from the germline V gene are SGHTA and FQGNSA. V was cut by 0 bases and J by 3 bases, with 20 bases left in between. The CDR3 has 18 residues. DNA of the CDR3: TGTGCCAGCAGCTTAGCGGTTCGTCAGCTGTTTGGCGAAGAGACCCAGTACTTC. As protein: CASSLAVRQLFGEETQYF.

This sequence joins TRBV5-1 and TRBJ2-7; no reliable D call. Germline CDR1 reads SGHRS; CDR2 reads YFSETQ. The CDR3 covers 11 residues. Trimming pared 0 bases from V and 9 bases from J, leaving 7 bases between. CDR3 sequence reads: CASSLVGVQYF. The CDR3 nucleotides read TGCGCCAGCAGCTTGGTCGGTGTGCAGTACTTC.

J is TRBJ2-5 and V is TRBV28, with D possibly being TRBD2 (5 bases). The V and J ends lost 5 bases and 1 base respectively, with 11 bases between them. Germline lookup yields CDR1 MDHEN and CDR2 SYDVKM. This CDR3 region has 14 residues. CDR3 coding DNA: TGTGCCAGCAGTCGCGGGCCTTCCCAAGAGACCCAGTACTTC. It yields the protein CASSRGPSQETQYF.

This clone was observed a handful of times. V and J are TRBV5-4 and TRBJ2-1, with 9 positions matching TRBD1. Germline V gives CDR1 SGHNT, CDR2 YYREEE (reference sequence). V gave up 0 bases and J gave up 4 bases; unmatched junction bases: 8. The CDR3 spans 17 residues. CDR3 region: CASSLARGTGYYNEQFF. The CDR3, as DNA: TGTGCCAGCAGCTTGGCCCGGGGGACAGGGTATTACAATGAGCAGTTCTTC.

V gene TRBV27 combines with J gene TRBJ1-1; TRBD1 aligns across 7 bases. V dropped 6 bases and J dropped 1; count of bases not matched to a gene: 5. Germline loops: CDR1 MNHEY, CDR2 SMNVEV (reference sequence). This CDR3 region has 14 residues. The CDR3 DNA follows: TGTGCCAGCAGCCCGACAGGGAGGAACACTGAAGCTTTCTTT. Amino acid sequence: CASSPTGRNTEAFF.

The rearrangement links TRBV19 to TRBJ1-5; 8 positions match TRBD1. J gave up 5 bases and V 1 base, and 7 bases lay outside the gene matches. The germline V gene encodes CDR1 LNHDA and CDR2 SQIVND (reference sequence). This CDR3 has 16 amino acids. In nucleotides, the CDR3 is TGTGCCAGTAGTATAGTCGGGACAGGTTCTCATCAGCCCCAGCATTTT. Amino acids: CASSIVGTGSHQPQHF.

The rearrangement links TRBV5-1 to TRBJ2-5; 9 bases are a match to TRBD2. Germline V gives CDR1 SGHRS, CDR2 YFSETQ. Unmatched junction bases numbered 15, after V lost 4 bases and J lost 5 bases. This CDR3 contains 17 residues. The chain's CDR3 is CASSLGAGGPRRETQYF. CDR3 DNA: TGCGCCAGCAGCCTCGGTGCGGGGGGGCCAAGGAGGGAGACCCAGTACTTC. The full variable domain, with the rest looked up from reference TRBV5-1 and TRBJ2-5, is KAGVTQTPRYLIKTRGQQVTLSCSPISGHRSVSWYQQTPGQGLQFLFEYFSETQRNKGNFPGRFSGRQFSNSRSEMNVSTLELGDSALYLCASSLGAGGPRRETQYFGPGTRLLVL.

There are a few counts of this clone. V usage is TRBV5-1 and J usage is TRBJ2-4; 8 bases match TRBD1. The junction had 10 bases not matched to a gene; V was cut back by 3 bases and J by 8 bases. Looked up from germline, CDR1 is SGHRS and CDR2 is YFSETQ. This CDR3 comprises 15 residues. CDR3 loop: CASSSQGGQVYIQYF. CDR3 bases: TGCGCCAGCAGCTCACAAGGGGGACAGGTTTACATTCAGTACTTC.

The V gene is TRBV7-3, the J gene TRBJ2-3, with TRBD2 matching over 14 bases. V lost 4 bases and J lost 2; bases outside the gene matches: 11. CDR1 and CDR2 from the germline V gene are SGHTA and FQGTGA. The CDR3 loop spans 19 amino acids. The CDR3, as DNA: TGTGCCAGCAGCTCAGTCCCGGGACTAGCGGGGGAGAACACAGATACGCAGTATTTT. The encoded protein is CASSSVPGLAGENTDTQYF. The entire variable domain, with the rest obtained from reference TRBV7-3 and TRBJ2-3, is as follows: GAGVSQTPSNKVTEKGKYVELRCDPISGHTALYWYRQSLGQGPEFLIYFQGTGAADDSGLPNDRFFAVRPEGSVSTLKIQRTERGDSAVYLCASSSVPGLAGENTDTQYFGPGTRLTVL.

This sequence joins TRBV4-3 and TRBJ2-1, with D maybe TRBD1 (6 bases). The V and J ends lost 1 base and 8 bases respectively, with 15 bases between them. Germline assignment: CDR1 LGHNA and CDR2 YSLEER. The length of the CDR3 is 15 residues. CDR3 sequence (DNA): TGCGCCAGCAGCCAAGGCGGACTGGGGGCCCATGAGCAGTTCTTC. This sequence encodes CASSQGGLGAHEQFF.